Listed here are 2 T cell receptor beta chains from one sample, sequenced in a study of vaccination and CD4 T cells after COVID-19 (dated by TCRdb to 2021 to 2024). The treatment or condition label corresponds to: roughly 10-day PBMC culture with coronavirus spike peptide pools or control peptides (ViraFEST assay). CD4+ T cells from unexposed donors were collected before the COVID-19 pandemic (2011-2018). These receptors are not linked to any known antigen. To prepare the library, PCR was applied. Sequencing was performed on an Illumina iSeq 100. TCR sequencing of DNA from cultured CD4+ T cells used the Oncomine TCR Beta short-read assay at the Johns Hopkins FTIC core. The QIAamp micro DNA kit was used to extract genomic DNA from the cultured CD4+ T cells. The public reads were reanalyzed by TCRdb: fastp trimming at Q25, MiXCR alignment, in-frame beta chains only. Here each entry gathers all rows of one CDR3 protein and keeps the most common genes and DNA. The sample has under 8,000 distinct CDR3 sequences on record, less than 45% of them singletons. The ten biggest clones cover 35% of the sample.

Sequences were obtained from CD4+ T cells from blood, cultured in vitro. The receptors were gathered from a human donor in good health.

The sample holds one count of this clonotype. This rearrangement joins TRBV5-4 to TRBJ2-7; D gene uncertain. The V end was cut by 7 bases, the J end by 2 bases, with 16 bases between. CDR1 is SGHNT and CDR2 is YYREEE in the germline V gene (reference sequence). CDR3 length: 14 amino acids. CDR3 residues: CASYSRGLPYEQYF. The CDR3 DNA reads as TGTGCCAGCTATTCTCGCGGCCTTCCCTACGAGCAGTACTTC.

The chain carries TRBV6-2 or TRBV6-3 and TRBJ2-1; D is perhaps TRBD2 (5 bases). The CDR3 extends over 15 amino acids. CDR1 and CDR2 from the germline V gene are MNHEY and SVGEGT. V gave up 4 bases and J gave up 7 bases, with 17 bases separating them. In DNA form, the CDR3 reads TGTGCCAGCAGTTCTACGGACTCCCTACGTAATGAGCAGTTCTTC. It codes for CASSSTDSLRNEQFF.